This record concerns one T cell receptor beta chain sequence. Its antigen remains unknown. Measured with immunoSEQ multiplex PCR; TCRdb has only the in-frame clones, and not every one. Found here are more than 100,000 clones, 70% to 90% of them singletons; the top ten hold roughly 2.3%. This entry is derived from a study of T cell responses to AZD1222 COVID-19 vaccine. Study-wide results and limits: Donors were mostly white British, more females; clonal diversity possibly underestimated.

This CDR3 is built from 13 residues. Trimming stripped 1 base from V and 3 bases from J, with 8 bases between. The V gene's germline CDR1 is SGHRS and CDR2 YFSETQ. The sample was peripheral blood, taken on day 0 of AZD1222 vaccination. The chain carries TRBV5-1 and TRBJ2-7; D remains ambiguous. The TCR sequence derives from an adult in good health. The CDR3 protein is CASSLKQNYEQYF. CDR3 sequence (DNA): TGCGCCAGCAGCTTGAAACAGAACTACGAGCAGTACTTC.